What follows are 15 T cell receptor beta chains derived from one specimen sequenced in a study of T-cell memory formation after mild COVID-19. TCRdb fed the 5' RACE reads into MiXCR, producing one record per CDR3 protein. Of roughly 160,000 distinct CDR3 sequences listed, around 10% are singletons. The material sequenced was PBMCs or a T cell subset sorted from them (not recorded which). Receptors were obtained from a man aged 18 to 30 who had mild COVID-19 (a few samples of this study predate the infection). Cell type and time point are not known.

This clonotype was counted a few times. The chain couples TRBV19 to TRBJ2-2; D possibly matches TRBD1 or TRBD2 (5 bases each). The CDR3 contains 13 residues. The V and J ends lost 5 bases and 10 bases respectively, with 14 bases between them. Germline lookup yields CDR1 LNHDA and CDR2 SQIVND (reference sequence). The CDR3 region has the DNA TGTGCCAGTAGTGGGACCGCGTATCCGGAGCTGTTTTTT. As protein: CASSGTAYPELFF.

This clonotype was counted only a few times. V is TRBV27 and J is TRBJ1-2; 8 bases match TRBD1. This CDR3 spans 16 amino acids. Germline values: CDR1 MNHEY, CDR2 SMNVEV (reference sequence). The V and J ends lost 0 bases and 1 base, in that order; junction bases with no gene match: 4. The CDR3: CASSLSTGGHNYGYTF. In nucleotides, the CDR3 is TGTGCCAGCAGTTTATCTACAGGGGGTCATAACTATGGCTACACCTTC.

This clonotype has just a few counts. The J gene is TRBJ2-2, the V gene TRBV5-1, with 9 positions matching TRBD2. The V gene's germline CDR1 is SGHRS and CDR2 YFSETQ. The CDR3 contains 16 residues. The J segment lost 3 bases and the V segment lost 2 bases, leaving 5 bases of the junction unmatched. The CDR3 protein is CASSLRSGGDTGELFF. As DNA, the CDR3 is TGCGCCAGCAGCTTACGTAGCGGGGGAGACACCGGGGAGCTGTTTTTT.

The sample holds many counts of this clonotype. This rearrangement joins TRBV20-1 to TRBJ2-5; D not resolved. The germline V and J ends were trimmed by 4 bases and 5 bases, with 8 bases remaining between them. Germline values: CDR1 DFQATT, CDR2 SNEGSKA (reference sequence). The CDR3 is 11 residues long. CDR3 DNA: TGCAGTGCTAACCGAGTGGAGACCCAGTACTTC. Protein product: CSANRVETQYF.

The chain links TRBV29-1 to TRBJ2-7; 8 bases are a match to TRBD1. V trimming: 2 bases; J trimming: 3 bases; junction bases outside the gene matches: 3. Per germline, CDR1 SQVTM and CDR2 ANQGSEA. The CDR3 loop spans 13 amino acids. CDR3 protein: CSVERGTGYEQYF. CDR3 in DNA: TGCAGCGTTGAAAGGGGGACAGGCTACGAGCAGTACTTC.

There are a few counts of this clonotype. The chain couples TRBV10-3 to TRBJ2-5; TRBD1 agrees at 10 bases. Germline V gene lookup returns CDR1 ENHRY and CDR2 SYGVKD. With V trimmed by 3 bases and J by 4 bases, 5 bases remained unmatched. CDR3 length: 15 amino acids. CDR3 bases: TGTGCCATCAGTGACTCGACAGGGGGCGGAGAGACCCAGTACTTC. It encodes CAISDSTGGGETQYF.

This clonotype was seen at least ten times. CDR3 region: CASSAWGADTQYF. CDR3 coding DNA: TGTGCCAGCTCGGCATGGGGGGCCGATACGCAGTATTTT. V usage is TRBV12-3 or TRBV12-4 and J usage is TRBJ2-3; D assignment may be TRBD1 or TRBD2 (6 bases each). This CDR3 spans 13 amino acids. Trimming pared 8 bases from V and 6 bases from J, leaving 15 bases between.

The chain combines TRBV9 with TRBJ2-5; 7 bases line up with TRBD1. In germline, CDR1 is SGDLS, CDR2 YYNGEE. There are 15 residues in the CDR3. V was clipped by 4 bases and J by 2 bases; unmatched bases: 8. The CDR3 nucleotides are TGTGCCAGCAGCCCGGGGACAGAACTTCAAGAGACCCAGTACTTC. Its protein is CASSPGTELQETQYF. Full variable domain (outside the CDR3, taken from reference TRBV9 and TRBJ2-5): DSGVTQTPKHLITATGQRVTLRCSPRSGDLSVYWYQQSLDQGLQFLIQYYNGEERAKGNILERFSAQQFPDLHSELNLSSLELGDSALYFCASSPGTELQETQYFGPGTRLLVL.

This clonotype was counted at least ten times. Here the CDR3 reads CASSDPIGKRGAYNEQFF. CDR3 bases: TGCGCCAGCAGCGACCCCATTGGCAAGCGGGGGGCCTACAATGAGCAGTTCTTC. The chain uses TRBV5-1 and TRBJ2-1; 9 positions match TRBD2. The CDR3 has 18 residues. V was clipped by 4 bases and J by 2 bases; unmatched bases: 13. Looked up from germline, CDR1 is SGHRS and CDR2 is YFSETQ.

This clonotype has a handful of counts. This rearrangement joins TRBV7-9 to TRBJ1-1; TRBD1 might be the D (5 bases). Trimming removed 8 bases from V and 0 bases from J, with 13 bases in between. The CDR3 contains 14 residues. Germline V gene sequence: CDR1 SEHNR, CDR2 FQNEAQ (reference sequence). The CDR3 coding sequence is TGTGCCAGCGGACGGGCAGGGATGAACACTGAAGCTTTCTTT. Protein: CASGRAGMNTEAFF.

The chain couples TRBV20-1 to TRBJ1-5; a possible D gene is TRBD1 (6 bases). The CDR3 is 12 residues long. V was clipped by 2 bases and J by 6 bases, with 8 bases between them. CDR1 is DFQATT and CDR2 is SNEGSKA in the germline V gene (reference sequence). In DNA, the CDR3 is TGCAGTGCTAGAAGGGGGGCTCAGCCCCAGCATTTT. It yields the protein CSARRGAQPQHF.

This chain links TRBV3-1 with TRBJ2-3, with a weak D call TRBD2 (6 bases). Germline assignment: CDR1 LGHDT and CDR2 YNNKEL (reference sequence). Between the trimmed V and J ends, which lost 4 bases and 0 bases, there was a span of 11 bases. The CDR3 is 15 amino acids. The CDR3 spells CASSLLRGSTDTQYF. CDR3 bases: TGTGCCAGCAGCCTCCTTCGGGGGAGCACAGATACGCAGTATTTT.

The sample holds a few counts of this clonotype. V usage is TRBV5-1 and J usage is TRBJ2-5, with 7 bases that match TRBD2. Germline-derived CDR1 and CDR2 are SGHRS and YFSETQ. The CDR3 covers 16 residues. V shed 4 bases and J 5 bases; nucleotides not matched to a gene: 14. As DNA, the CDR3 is TGCGCCAGCAGCCTAACAAATCCTGTCGGGGGGGAGACCCAGTACTTC. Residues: CASSLTNPVGGETQYF. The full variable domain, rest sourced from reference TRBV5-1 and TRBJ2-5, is KAGVTQTPRYLIKTRGQQVTLSCSPISGHRSVSWYQQTPGQGLQFLFEYFSETQRNKGNFPGRFSGRQFSNSRSEMNVSTLELGDSALYLCASSLTNPVGGETQYFGPGTRLLVL.

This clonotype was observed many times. The CDR3 DNA reads as TGTGCTAGTGCCAAGACGGGACAGGCAACCTACAATGAGCAGTTCTTC. Amino acids: CASAKTGQATYNEQFF. This sequence joins TRBV12-5 and TRBJ2-1; 8 bases fit TRBD1. The CDR3 totals 16 residues. The germline V gene encodes CDR1 LGHNT and CDR2 FRNRAP. Germline trimming cut 7 bases from V and 2 bases from J; bases unmatched to any gene: 10.

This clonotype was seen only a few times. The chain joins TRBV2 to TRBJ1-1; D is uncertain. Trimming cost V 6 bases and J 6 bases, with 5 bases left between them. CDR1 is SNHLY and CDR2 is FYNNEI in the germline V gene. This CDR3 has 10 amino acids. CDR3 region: CASRPPEAFF. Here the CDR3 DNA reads TGTGCCAGCAGGCCACCTGAAGCTTTCTTT.